The 24 T cell receptor beta chains below were found in one sample sequenced in a study of blood T cells in healthy people across ages. A second PCR of roughly 6 to 12 cycles used a sample-barcoded 5' primer and a J-beta primer mix. TCRdb re-analysed the 5' RACE reads in MiXCR, keeping a single row per CDR3 protein. The profile shows more than 450,000 distinct CDR3 sequences, 25% to 35% of them singletons. This same sample was also taken into another study, of T cells of mothers and their children.

The sample was blood. These TCRs come from a boy younger than 10 in good health.

J is TRBJ2-3 and V is TRBV5-1, with D possibly called TRBD1 or TRBD2 (5 bases each). Germline V gives CDR1 SGHRS, CDR2 YFSETQ. The CDR3 totals 15 residues. The V end lost 4 bases, the J end lost 4 bases, and 16 bases lay between the germline ends. CDR3 coding DNA: TGCGCCAGCAGCCCTGGCGGGCAGGGCCCAGATACGCAGTATTTT. The encoded protein is CASSPGGQGPDTQYF.

This clonotype has only a few counts. The V and J genes are TRBV5-1 and TRBJ2-7; D possibly corresponds to TRBD1 (5 bases). This CDR3 spans 15 amino acids. V shed 4 bases and J shed 0 bases, with 14 bases lying between them. Germline CDR1 is SGHRS and CDR2 is YFSETQ. The CDR3 DNA is TGCGCCAGCAGCGTCCACCAGGGAAGCTCCTACGAGCAGTACTTC. Protein sequence: CASSVHQGSSYEQYF.

This clonotype was seen repeatedly, ten times or more. The rearrangement joins TRBV7-9 to TRBJ1-2; no firm D call. V was clipped by 1 base and J by 6 bases, with 15 bases between them. Germline-derived CDR1 and CDR2 are SEHNR and FQNEAQ (reference sequence). The CDR3 is made up of 15 amino acids. The CDR3 here is CASSLVLGGRNGYTF. CDR3 sequence (DNA): TGTGCCAGCAGCTTAGTTTTAGGCGGACGGAATGGCTACACCTTC.

The chain joins TRBV27 to TRBJ2-1; TRBD2 aligns across 7 bases. CDR3 size: 13 residues. Germline lookup yields CDR1 MNHEY and CDR2 SMNVEV (reference sequence). With V trimmed by 11 bases and J by 3 bases, 7 bases remained unmatched. DNA of the CDR3: TGTGCCGTTCGGGGGGTCGGCTACAATGAGCAGTTCTTC. Protein: CAVRGVGYNEQFF.

Only a few counts were recorded for this clonotype. The chain recombines TRBV2 with TRBJ1-3; D not certain. CDR3 length: 15 amino acids. Germline V gives CDR1 SNHLY, CDR2 FYNNEI. Trimming shortened V by 1 base and J by 0 bases, and 7 bases separated the two germline ends. In DNA form, the CDR3 reads TGTGCCAGCAGTGAAGGATTACGCTCTGGAAACACCATATATTTT. This codes for CASSEGLRSGNTIYF. The full variable domain, in which reference TRBV2 and TRBJ1-3 provide the parts outside the CDR3, is EPEVTQTPSHQVTQMGQEVILRCVPISNHLYFYWYRQILGQKVEFLVSFYNNEISEKSEIFDDQFSVERPDGSNFTLKIRSTKLEDSAMYFCASSEGLRSGNTIYFGEGSWLTVV.

The chain is built from TRBV28 and TRBJ2-4; D is ambiguous. CDR3 size: 15 residues. Germline V CDR1 and CDR2: MDHEN, SYDVKM. With 5 bases removed from V and 3 bases from J, the gap between germline ends came to 14 bases. CDR3 nucleotide sequence: TGTGCCAGCAGTGGGGAAGGCTCGGTCAAAAACATTCAGTACTTC. This encodes CASSGEGSVKNIQYF.

The rearrangement joins TRBV9 to TRBJ2-3; perhaps TRBD2 as D (5 bases). This CDR3 is 10 amino acids long. The germline CDR1 and CDR2 sequences are SGDLS and YYNGEE. Trimming removed 7 bases at V and 6 bases at J, with 6 bases between. The CDR3 sequence is CASGEDTQYF. The CDR3 nucleotides are TGTGCCAGCGGGGAGGATACGCAGTATTTT.

The chain joins TRBV18 to TRBJ2-7; D is unclear. Germline CDR1 KGHSH, CDR2 LQKENI. The CDR3 is 14 amino acids. The ends were cut back, 1 base at V and 6 bases at J, with 13 bases in the middle. In nucleotides, the CDR3 is TGTGCCAGCTCACCACGGTCGAATTGGGCCGAGCAGTACTTC. Translation gives CASSPRSNWAEQYF.

This clonotype was counted a few times. The chain is built from TRBV12-5 and TRBJ1-2; tentatively, D is TRBD1 (6 bases). Per germline, CDR1 LGHNT and CDR2 FRNRAP. Trimming removed 5 bases at V and 6 bases at J, with 13 bases between. The CDR3 sequence is 13 residues long. This CDR3 reads CASGPQGGHGYTF. The CDR3, as DNA: TGTGCTAGTGGTCCACAGGGAGGTCATGGCTACACCTTC.

This clonotype was found a few times. V is TRBV11-2 and J is TRBJ2-7; maybe TRBD2 (6 bases). Germline CDR1 SGHAT, CDR2 FQNNGV. The CDR3 loop spans 15 amino acids. V was cut by 5 bases and J by 4 bases, with 18 bases left in between. The DNA of the CDR3 is TGTGCCAGCAGCCCCCGGGAGTCTGGCCCTTACGAGCAGTACTTC. Protein sequence: CASSPRESGPYEQYF.

The chain links TRBV3-1 to TRBJ2-3; D remains ambiguous. The length of the CDR3 is 13 residues. V lost 3 bases, J lost 0 bases, and 4 bases lay in between. Germline V gene data show CDR1 as LGHDT and CDR2 as YNNKEL (reference sequence). The CDR3 protein is CASSHDSTDTQYF. CDR3 bases: TGTGCCAGCAGCCACGATAGCACAGATACGCAGTATTTT.

This rearrangement joins TRBV9 to TRBJ2-3, with 9 bases matching TRBD2. This CDR3 is 15 amino acids long. J lost 0 bases, V lost 4 bases, and 3 bases had no gene match. Germline CDR1 and CDR2: SGDLS and YYNGEE. The CDR3 bases are TGTGCCAGCAGCACCGGACTAGCGAGCACAGATACGCAGTATTTT. Translating it yields CASSTGLASTDTQYF.

This clonotype showed up just a few times. The chain combines TRBV5-1 with TRBJ2-2, with D possibly being TRBD1 (8 bases). The V gene's germline CDR1 is SGHRS and CDR2 YFSETQ. The CDR3 extends over 15 amino acids. V dropped 10 bases and J dropped 4 bases, with 20 bases sitting between them. The CDR3 DNA reads TGCGCCTACAGCGGGGAGACAGGGGTCACCGGGGAGCTGTTTTTT. Residues: CAYSGETGVTGELFF.

The J gene is TRBJ2-7, the V gene TRBV5-1; D is perhaps TRBD1 or TRBD2 (6 bases each). This CDR3 has 14 residues. Deletions cut 3 bases from V and 2 bases from J, with 12 bases between. Germline V lookup: CDR1 SGHRS, CDR2 YFSETQ. CDR3: CASSSRGPAYEQYF. CDR3 in DNA: TGCGCCAGCAGCTCCCGGGGGCCAGCCTACGAGCAGTACTTC.

This clonotype was seen more than once but under ten times. The rearrangement uses TRBV28 and TRBJ2-1, with 8 bases identical to TRBD2. The germline CDR1 and CDR2 sequences are MDHEN and SYDVKM. The CDR3 sequence is 15 residues long. Unmatched junction bases numbered 10, after V lost 5 bases and J lost 7 bases. CDR3: CASSGAGLVRNEQFF. The CDR3 DNA reads as TGTGCCAGCAGTGGAGCGGGACTAGTTCGGAATGAGCAGTTCTTC.

This rearrangement joins TRBV27 to TRBJ2-7; TRBD1 aligns across 7 bases. The CDR3 is 18 residues long. Germline V gene data show CDR1 as MNHEY and CDR2 as SMNVEV (reference sequence). V trimming: 0 bases; J trimming: 1 base; junction bases outside the gene matches: 12. The CDR3 DNA sequence: TGTGCCAGCAGTTTATCCCCTCTCGGACAGGCCCTGTCCTACGAGCAGTACTTC. The encoded protein is CASSLSPLGQALSYEQYF.

The chain couples TRBV29-1 to TRBJ1-4; perhaps TRBD1 as D (6 bases). The CDR3 runs to 14 residues. V lost 4 bases, J lost 0 bases, and 9 bases lay in between. CDR1 and CDR2 from the germline V gene are SQVTM and ANQGSEA. CDR3 DNA sequence: TGCAGCGTTGCGGGGGGCGCAACTAATGAAAAACTGTTTTTT. It is translated as CSVAGGATNEKLFF.

This rearrangement joins TRBV16 to TRBJ2-5; D perhaps matches TRBD1 (7 bases). The germline V gene has CDR1 KGHSY and CDR2 FQNENV. V lost 2 bases, J lost 4 bases, and 14 bases lay in between. This CDR3 comprises 15 residues. This CDR3 reads CASSQGRGDGETQYF. Written as DNA, the CDR3 is TGTGCCAGCAGCCAAGGCAGGGGGGACGGAGAGACCCAGTACTTC.

This clonotype was counted between two and nine times. The V call is TRBV9, the J call TRBJ1-4, with 7 bases matching TRBD1. The CDR3 contains 15 residues. CDR1 and CDR2 (germline): SGDLS, YYNGEE. The junction had 10 bases not matched to a gene; V was cut back by 3 bases and J by 8 bases. This CDR3 reads CASSAGGGQYEKLFF. CDR3 nucleotides: TGTGCCAGCAGCGCTGGGGGGGGACAGTACGAAAAACTGTTTTTT.

This rearrangement joins TRBV25-1 to TRBJ1-2; D remains unclear. V lost 7 bases to trimming and J lost 4 bases, with 7 bases between them. The germline CDR1 and CDR2 sequences are MGHDK and SYGVNS. There are 11 residues in the CDR3. CDR3 bases: TGTGCCAGCAAGGAGGGCTATGGCTACACCTTC. As protein: CASKEGYGYTF.

The chain employs TRBV7-8 and TRBJ1-1; D is possibly TRBD1 (5 bases). The germline V gene encodes CDR1 SGHVS and CDR2 FQNEAQ. This CDR3 region has 15 residues. V lost 0 bases and J 10 bases, leaving 18 bases between the germline ends. CDR3 in amino acids: CASSLAKGAGLGAFF. Written as DNA, the CDR3 is TGTGCCAGCAGCTTAGCGAAAGGGGCAGGGCTGGGAGCTTTCTTT.

This clonotype was recorded many times. The chain has TRBV20-1 and TRBJ2-7; D is perhaps TRBD1 (6 bases). CDR1 DFQATT and CDR2 SNEGSKA come from the germline V gene (reference sequence). V was cut by 0 bases and J by 2 bases, with 11 bases left in between. CDR3 size: 14 residues. CDR3 nucleotides: TGCAGTGCTAGAGATCCCCAGGGGACCTACGAGCAGTACTTC. Amino acids: CSARDPQGTYEQYF.

The rearrangement uses TRBV27 and TRBJ2-1, with 8 bases that match TRBD2. The end of the DNA aligns better with TRBJ2-7, so the J call may be wrong. The germline CDR1 and CDR2 sequences are MNHEY and SMNVEV (reference sequence). The CDR3 has 15 amino acids. The CDR3 reads CASRTPGAGAHEQYF. The CDR3 DNA reads as TGTGCCAGCAGGACCCCCGGAGCGGGAGCCCACGAGCAGTACTTC.

The V and J genes are TRBV4-2 and TRBJ2-7, with 9 bases fitting TRBD2. In germline, CDR1 is LGHNA, CDR2 YNFKEQ. CDR3 length: 18 amino acids. V gave up 0 bases and J gave up 1 base; unmatched junction bases: 10. CDR3 DNA sequence: TGTGCCAGCAGCCAAGAAGTTAGCGGGGGTTCTCTTTCCTACGAGCAGTACTTC. This sequence encodes CASSQEVSGGSLSYEQYF.